The 30 T cell receptor beta chains in this list originate from one sample, sequenced in a study of PD-1 blockade in mismatch repair-deficient tumors (TCRdb year 2017). The method behind the library was the immunoSEQ multiplex PCR assay. TCRdb provides this immuneACCESS table in a form limited to in-frame rearrangements. Some clones are lacking; in checked studies, under half of them reflect an unresolved V gene, and why the rest are absent is not known. A total of roughly 130,000 clones appear in this sample, about nine tenths of them only once. In total, the top ten clones hold approximately 12% of the sample. Source: peripheral blood, taken about 17 months after starting pembrolizumab. Every receptor here comes from an adult with mismatch repair-deficient cancer.

The chain recombines TRBV2 with TRBJ1-2, with D unresolved. The CDR3 has 14 residues. With 1 base removed from V and 1 base from J, the gap between germline ends came to 7 bases. Germline V gives CDR1 SNHLY, CDR2 FYNNEI. The CDR3 DNA reads TGTGCCAGCAGTGAAGGACCGCGTAACTATGGCTACACCTTC. Translation gives CASSEGPRNYGYTF.

The chain is built from TRBV11-1 and TRBJ2-5, with TRBD1 matching 9 bases. V shed 5 bases, J shed 5 bases, and the junction held 6 bases outside the gene matches. Germline assignment: CDR1 SGHAT and CDR2 FQDESV (reference sequence). This CDR3 has 14 residues. For the CDR3, the DNA is TGTGCCAGCAGCCAGGGACAGGGTGAGGAGACCCAGTACTTC. It specifies CASSQGQGEETQYF.

The sample holds one count of this clone. CDR3 nucleotides: TGTGCCAGCAGTTACTCCAAGGACAGAAGCTCCTACGAGCAGTACTTC. Translated, it gives CASSYSKDRSSYEQYF. The chain has TRBV6-5 and TRBJ2-7, with D perhaps TRBD1 (6 bases). Trimming stripped 0 bases from V and 0 bases from J, with 12 bases between. The CDR3 extends over 16 amino acids. CDR1 MNHEY and CDR2 SVGAGI come from the germline V gene.

This clone is a singleton in its sample. V is TRBV7-6 and J is TRBJ2-1; D may correspond to TRBD1 or TRBD2 (5 bases each). Germline V gene lookup returns CDR1 SGHVS and CDR2 FNYEAQ. Trimming took off 2 bases at V and 5 bases at J, with 13 bases between the two ends. The CDR3 sequence is 15 residues long. CDR3 coding DNA: TGTGCCAGCAGCTTAAAGGGACCAGCAGACAATGAGCAGTTCTTC. The encoded protein is CASSLKGPADNEQFF.

The CDR3 DNA follows: TGTGCCAGCAGCCCGGGACTAAGGCGGGAGGTACTCTACGAGCAGTACTTC. It translates to CASSPGLRREVLYEQYF. This chain uses TRBV13 with TRBJ2-7, with 8 nucleotides matching TRBD2. Germline V CDR1 and CDR2: PRHDT, FYEKMQ (reference sequence). The trim removed 5 bases at V and 3 bases at J, leaving 15 bases unmatched. This CDR3 is built from 17 residues.

This chain links TRBV7-9 with TRBJ2-7; 10 nucleotides agree with TRBD1. Germline-derived CDR1 and CDR2 are SEHNR and FQNEAQ (reference sequence). V was pared by 5 bases and J by 3 bases, with 4 bases of the junction left unmatched. The CDR3 loop spans 14 amino acids. The CDR3 reads CASSPRTGGYEQYF. The CDR3 DNA sequence: TGTGCCAGCAGCCCGCGGACAGGGGGCTACGAGCAGTACTTC.

This clone was counted once. The J gene is TRBJ2-5, the V gene TRBV18, with D hard to call. CDR3 length: 14 amino acids. Between the trimmed V and J ends, which lost 6 bases and 1 base, there was a span of 12 bases. Germline CDR1 and CDR2: KGHSH and LQKENI. DNA for the CDR3: TGTGCCAGCTCCCCCGGACGGATCCAAGAGACCCAGTACTTC. Its translation: CASSPGRIQETQYF.

This clone was seen just once. The chain employs TRBV12-5 and TRBJ1-2; D is perhaps TRBD1 (6 bases). This CDR3 has 18 amino acids. CDR1 is LGHNT, CDR2 FRNRAP, per germline. Deletions cut 1 base from V and 0 bases from J, with 18 bases between. CDR3 bases: TGTGCTAGTGGTTTGGCAAATCCCGGGGGGGCAACTAACTATGGCTACACCTTC. Translation gives CASGLANPGGATNYGYTF.

Details on this clone: The sample contains more than one DNA sequence encoding this CDR3. The rearrangement uses TRBV5-5 and TRBJ2-7; D could derive from TRBD1 or TRBD2 (5 bases each). Germline V gene lookup returns CDR1 SGHKS and CDR2 YYEKEE (reference sequence). This CDR3 has 13 amino acids. The germline V and J ends were trimmed by 4 bases and 2 bases, with 10 bases remaining between them. The CDR3 nucleotides read TGTGCCAGCAGCCCGGGGCCTACCTACGAGCAGTACTTC. Translated, it gives CASSPGPTYEQYF.

The chain couples TRBV19 to TRBJ2-7, with 9 bases matching TRBD2. The V and J ends lost 3 bases and 0 bases, in that order; junction bases with no gene match: 6. CDR3 length equals 16 residues. Germline CDR1 and CDR2: LNHDA and SQIVND (reference sequence). DNA for the CDR3: TGTGCCAGTAGTATTACTAGCGGGTTGAGCTCCTACGAGCAGTACTTC. It codes for CASSITSGLSSYEQYF.

V usage is TRBV7-2 and J usage is TRBJ2-5; 7 nucleotides agree with TRBD2. With 2 bases clipped from V and 5 bases from J, the junction kept 8 bases outside the gene matches. Looked up from germline, CDR1 is SGHTA and CDR2 is FQGNSA. CDR3 length: 15 amino acids. The CDR3 nucleotides read TGTGCCAGCAGCTTAAAGGCGGGAGAGGCGGAGACCCAGTACTTC. This sequence encodes CASSLKAGEAETQYF.

This clone was seen a handful of times. The chain carries TRBV5-4 and TRBJ2-7, with D possibly matching TRBD2 (6 bases). From germline, CDR1 is SGHNT and CDR2 YYREEE (reference sequence). V was cut by 0 bases and J by 9 bases, with 10 bases left in between. The CDR3 has 12 amino acids. The CDR3 region is CASSLEEGGQYF. In nucleotides, the CDR3 is TGTGCCAGCAGCTTGGAGGAGGGTGGGCAGTACTTC. The full variable domain, its missing parts supplied by reference TRBV5-4 and TRBJ2-7, is ETGVTQSPTHLIKTRGQQVTLRCSSQSGHNTVSWYQQALGQGPQFIFQYYREEENGRGNFPPRFSGLQFPNYSSELNVNALELDDSALYLCASSLEEGGQYFGPGTRLTVT.

The chain is built from TRBV28 and TRBJ2-3; 7 bases agree with TRBD2. After removal of 5 bases from V and 6 bases from J, the junction contained 11 bases not matched to a gene. The germline CDR1 and CDR2 sequences are MDHEN and SYDVKM. The CDR3 contains 15 residues. CDR3 loop: CASSPPGGRVDTQYF. The CDR3 DNA follows: TGTGCCAGCAGTCCACCTGGTGGGAGGGTGGATACGCAGTATTTT.

Details on this clone: Additional DNA sequences in this sample encode the identical CDR3. The genes are TRBV27 and TRBJ1-5; D is ambiguous. There are 12 residues in the CDR3. V lost 3 bases, J lost 6 bases, and 6 bases lay in between. The V gene's germline CDR1 is MNHEY and CDR2 SMNVEV (reference sequence). CDR3: CASSLLGQPQHF. The CDR3, as DNA: TGTGCCAGCAGTTTGTTAGGTCAGCCCCAGCATTTT.

The V and J genes are TRBV27 and TRBJ2-2, with D maybe TRBD1 (6 bases). The CDR3 has 17 residues. Germline V lookup: CDR1 MNHEY, CDR2 SMNVEV (reference sequence). The ends were cut back, 2 bases at V and 1 base at J, with 14 bases in the middle. The DNA for the CDR3 is TGTGCCAGCAGTTTAGCTAGTAGAGGGGGGAACACCGGGGAGCTGTTTTTT. Translating gives CASSLASRGGNTGELFF.

The chain couples TRBV7-6 to TRBJ2-1; 9 bases are a match to TRBD1. Germline CDR1 and CDR2: SGHVS and FNYEAQ. The CDR3 extends over 15 amino acids. Trimming removed 1 base from V and 3 bases from J; junction bases left unmatched: 1. DNA for the CDR3: TGTGCCAGCAGCTTAGTGGGACAGGGCTACAATGAGCAGTTCTTC. This sequence encodes CASSLVGQGYNEQFF.

The chain is built from TRBV2 and TRBJ1-2; D unresolved. In germline, CDR1 is SNHLY, CDR2 FYNNEI. V lost 5 bases, J lost 6 bases, and 13 bases lay in between. The CDR3 contains 13 residues. The CDR3 region is CASSRSREHGYTF. The CDR3 DNA sequence: TGTGCCAGCAGTAGGTCGAGGGAGCATGGCTACACCTTC.

The chain uses TRBV5-1 and TRBJ1-3; the D is unclear. Trimming removed 5 bases at V and 0 bases at J, with 6 bases between. Germline CDR1 reads SGHRS; CDR2 reads YFSETQ. The CDR3 loop spans 13 amino acids. CDR3 sequence reads: CASRQTSGNTIYF. Here the CDR3 DNA reads TGCGCCAGCAGGCAGACCTCTGGAAACACCATATATTTT.

The chain is built from TRBV14 and TRBJ2-7; D is uncertain. This CDR3 has 14 residues. V lost 8 bases and J 1 base, leaving 15 bases between the germline ends. Per the germline V gene, CDR1 is SGHDN and CDR2 is FVKESK. CDR3 loop: CASYRSGFSYEQYF. The CDR3 DNA reads TGTGCCAGCTATCGGAGTGGCTTTTCCTACGAGCAGTACTTC.

CDR3 in amino acids: CASKPPGVKGYTF. The CDR3 coding sequence is TGTGCCAGCAAGCCACCGGGGGTTAAAGGCTACACCTTC. This rearrangement joins TRBV27 to TRBJ1-2, with a possible D match to TRBD1 (5 bases). The germline CDR1 and CDR2 sequences are MNHEY and SMNVEV (reference sequence). CDR3 length: 13 amino acids. Trimming stripped 7 bases from V and 8 bases from J, with 17 bases between.

This chain links TRBV15 with TRBJ2-7; 11 positions agree with TRBD1. This CDR3 contains 15 residues. Trimming at V came to 1 base and at J to 3 bases, leaving 2 bases not matched to a gene. The V gene's germline CDR1 is LNHNV and CDR2 YYDKDF (reference sequence). The CDR3 spells CATSRVGTGGYEQYF. In nucleotides, the CDR3 is TGTGCCACCAGCAGAGTAGGGACAGGGGGCTACGAGCAGTACTTC.

The V call is TRBV5-1, the J call TRBJ2-2, with 8 bases lining up with TRBD2. V gave up 2 bases and J gave up 1 base; unmatched junction bases: 13. The CDR3 consists of 19 residues. Germline lookup yields CDR1 SGHRS and CDR2 YFSETQ. The CDR3, as DNA: TGCGCCAGCAGCTTTGGAGAAGTAAGGCTAGCGGGGAACACCGGGGAGCTGTTTTTT. It translates to CASSFGEVRLAGNTGELFF. Filled out from reference TRBV5-1 and TRBJ2-2, the complete variable domain reads KAGVTQTPRYLIKTRGQQVTLSCSPISGHRSVSWYQQTPGQGLQFLFEYFSETQRNKGNFPGRFSGRQFSNSRSEMNVSTLELGDSALYLCASSFGEVRLAGNTGELFFGEGSRLTVL.

The chain joins TRBV2 to TRBJ2-7; 10 bases fit TRBD1. V gave up 6 bases and J gave up 0 bases; unmatched junction bases: 8. The CDR3 loop spans 16 amino acids. Germline CDR1 and CDR2: SNHLY and FYNNEI. As DNA, the CDR3 is TGTGCCAGCAGGGATTCGGGACAGGGGCCCTCCTACGAGCAGTACTTC. Residues: CASRDSGQGPSYEQYF.

The chain recombines TRBV19 with TRBJ1-5, with unresolved D. V was trimmed by 3 bases and J by 0 bases, leaving 6 bases between them. The CDR3 consists of 14 residues. Germline V lookup: CDR1 LNHDA, CDR2 SQIVND (reference sequence). CDR3 residues: CASSMGPSNQPQHF. In nucleotides, the CDR3 is TGTGCCAGTAGTATGGGTCCTAGCAATCAGCCCCAGCATTTT.

Of note for this clone: The same CDR3 also results from other DNA sequences found in this sample. CDR3 sequence reads: CAWSQGDYEQYF. The CDR3 DNA is TGTGCCTGGTCACAGGGAGACTACGAGCAGTACTTC. The chain recombines TRBV30 with TRBJ2-7; D may be TRBD1 (6 bases). The CDR3 has 12 amino acids. Trimming removed 5 bases from V and 3 bases from J, with 11 bases in between. The germline V gene encodes CDR1 GTSNPN and CDR2 SVGIG (reference sequence).

This chain uses TRBV19 with TRBJ1-5; 8 nucleotides line up with TRBD1. Trimming cost V 5 bases and J 2 bases; bases outside gene matches: 11. Germline V lookup: CDR1 LNHDA, CDR2 SQIVND (reference sequence). This CDR3 comprises 17 residues. The CDR3 loop reads CASSWTGLKDGNQPQHF. CDR3 in DNA: TGTGCCAGTAGTTGGACAGGGTTGAAGGACGGCAATCAGCCCCAGCATTTT. Complete variable domain (other parts from reference TRBV19 and TRBJ1-5): DGGITQSPKYLFRKEGQNVTLSCEQNLNHDAMYWYRQDPGQGLRLIYYSQIVNDFQKGDIAEGYSVSREKKESFPLTVTSAQKNPTAFYLCASSWTGLKDGNQPQHFGDGTRLSIL.

The chain couples TRBV7-8 to TRBJ2-7, with 7 positions matching TRBD2. V lost 2 bases to trimming and J lost 2 bases; unmatched junction nucleotides: 6. Germline CDR1 reads SGHVS; CDR2 reads FQNEAQ. The CDR3 length is 15 residues. Written as DNA, the CDR3 is TGTGCCAGCAGCTTATGGGAGGGAGGTGCCTACGAGCAGTACTTC. Amino acid sequence: CASSLWEGGAYEQYF. Looking up the rest from reference TRBV7-8 and TRBJ2-7 gives the full variable domain: GAGVSQSPRYKVAKRGQDVALRCDPISGHVSLFWYQQALGQGPEFLTYFQNEAQLDKSGLPSDRFFAERPEGSVSTLKIQRTQQEDSAVYLCASSLWEGGAYEQYFGPGTRLTVT.

J is TRBJ1-3 and V is TRBV28, with D hard to call. Germline loops: CDR1 MDHEN, CDR2 SYDVKM. The CDR3 has 15 residues. Trimming took off 5 bases at V and 2 bases at J, with 13 bases between the two ends. The CDR3 bases are TGTGCCAGCAGTCTCTTGTTAGGTGCTGGAAACACCATATATTTT. It codes for CASSLLLGAGNTIYF. Looking up the rest from reference TRBV28 and TRBJ1-3 gives the full variable domain: DVKVTQSSRYLVKRTGEKVFLECVQDMDHENMFWYRQDPGLGLRLIYFSYDVKMKEKGDIPEGYSVSREKKERFSLILESASTNQTSMYLCASSLLLGAGNTIYFGEGSWLTVV.

The chain uses TRBV7-9 and TRBJ2-7, with 8 nucleotides matching TRBD2. The CDR3 is made up of 16 amino acids. V gave up 5 bases and J gave up 0 bases; unmatched junction bases: 9. CDR1 and CDR2 (germline): SEHNR, FQNEAQ (reference sequence). The DNA for the CDR3 is TGTGCCAGCAGCATGCCAGAGCGGGAGAGCTCCTACGAGCAGTACTTC. This sequence encodes CASSMPERESSYEQYF.

V gene TRBV19 combines with J gene TRBJ1-1; tentatively, D is TRBD1 (5 bases). Trimming left V 4 bases short and J 0 bases short, with 12 bases between. This CDR3 contains 15 residues. CDR1 is LNHDA and CDR2 is SQIVND in the germline V gene (reference sequence). DNA of the CDR3: TGTGCCAGTAGTACTAGCGGACACATGAACACTGAAGCTTTCTTT. This sequence encodes CASSTSGHMNTEAFF.